The 25 T cell receptor beta chains given below trace back to one sample, sequenced in a study of CD8 T cells in Susac syndrome. RNA was extracted with the RNeasy kit, and a quantity of about 0.5 to 1 ug was reverse transcribed using random hexamers. TCRdb fed the immunoSEQ multiplex PCR reads into MiXCR, producing one record per CDR3 protein. The data contain 150,000 to 250,000 distinct CDR3 sequences, 90% to 95% of them singletons. The sequencing input was CD4+ T cells from PBMCs. The receptors here all came from a human donor with multiple sclerosis.

This rearrangement joins TRBV20-1 to TRBJ1-5; unclear D gene. V was shortened by 5 bases and J by 0 bases, with 8 bases between the two germline ends. The germline V gene encodes CDR1 DFQATT and CDR2 SNEGSKA (reference sequence). The CDR3 contains 13 residues. CDR3 DNA: TGCAGTGCTTCTACTTATAGCAATCAGCCCCAGCATTTT. Translated, it gives CSASTYSNQPQHF.

The chain uses TRBV30 and TRBJ1-2, with 7 nucleotides matching TRBD1. The germline V gene encodes CDR1 GTSNPN and CDR2 SVGIG (reference sequence). V lost 6 bases, J lost 3 bases, and 7 bases stayed unmatched. The CDR3 length is 13 residues. CDR3 sequence (DNA): TGTGCCTGCGAGGGACAGTCTTACTATGGCTACACCTTC. Protein sequence: CACEGQSYYGYTF.

The V call is TRBV13, the J call TRBJ2-7, with 8 bases matching TRBD2. The CDR3 extends over 12 amino acids. CDR1 is PRHDT and CDR2 is FYEKMQ in the germline V gene (reference sequence). V dropped 5 bases and J dropped 6; count of bases not matched to a gene: 3. In DNA form, the CDR3 reads TGTGCCAGCAGCACCCGGGGGGGCGAGCAGTACTTC. Protein sequence: CASSTRGGEQYF.

The rearrangement joins TRBV9 to TRBJ2-5; 10 nucleotides match TRBD2. V shed 2 bases, J shed 3 bases, and the junction held 1 base outside the gene matches. The germline V gene encodes CDR1 SGDLS and CDR2 YYNGEE. This CDR3 is built from 14 residues. The CDR3 is CASSVGLAEETQYF. CDR3 DNA sequence: TGTGCCAGCAGCGTTGGACTAGCGGAAGAGACCCAGTACTTC.

V and J are TRBV6-1 and TRBJ2-7, with D perhaps assigned TRBD1 or TRBD2 (6 bases each). This CDR3 is built from 15 residues. The V gene's germline CDR1 is MNHNS and CDR2 SASEGT. The ends were cut back, 7 bases at V and 2 bases at J, with 18 bases in the middle. The CDR3 DNA follows: TGTGCCAGCATCCCAGGAGGGGGGCCCACCTACGAGCAGTACTTC. As protein: CASIPGGGPTYEQYF.

The V call is TRBV5-1, the J call TRBJ2-5; no clear D. CDR3 length: 15 amino acids. V dropped 0 bases and J dropped 4 bases, with 13 bases sitting between them. Germline V gene lookup returns CDR1 SGHRS and CDR2 YFSETQ. This CDR3 is CASSLGGVGGETQYF. The CDR3 DNA follows: TGCGCCAGCAGCTTGGGAGGAGTAGGTGGAGAGACCCAGTACTTC.

The J gene is TRBJ2-1, the V gene TRBV9; a weak D match, TRBD1 (6 bases). The CDR3 has 13 residues. Trimming pared 4 bases from V and 7 bases from J, leaving 12 bases between. The germline V gene has CDR1 SGDLS and CDR2 YYNGEE. CDR3: CASSFLGQNEQFF. In DNA form, the CDR3 reads TGTGCCAGCAGCTTCTTAGGACAGAATGAGCAGTTCTTC. The entire variable domain, with the rest obtained from reference TRBV9 and TRBJ2-1, is as follows: DSGVTQTPKHLITATGQRVTLRCSPRSGDLSVYWYQQSLDQGLQFLIQYYNGEERAKGNILERFSAQQFPDLHSELNLSSLELGDSALYFCASSFLGQNEQFFGPGTRLTVL.

This clonotype was picked up one time. The V call is TRBV15, the J call TRBJ1-4, with a possible D match to TRBD1 (6 bases). This CDR3 comprises 14 residues. In germline, CDR1 is LNHNV, CDR2 YYDKDF (reference sequence). Between the trimmed V and J ends, which lost 0 bases and 8 bases, there was a span of 10 bases. CDR3 residues: CATSREGDREKLFF. CDR3 coding DNA: TGTGCCACCAGCAGAGAGGGAGACAGGGAAAAACTGTTTTTT.

The chain joins TRBV7-2 to TRBJ1-1, with D possibly matching TRBD1 (6 bases). Trimming shortened V by 5 bases and J by 4 bases, and 14 bases separated the two germline ends. Germline assignment: CDR1 SGHTA and CDR2 FQGNSA. CDR3 length equals 14 residues. Written as DNA, the CDR3 is TGTGCCAGCAGCCAACAGGGTTTTGGCACTGAAGCTTTCTTT. Amino acids: CASSQQGFGTEAFF.

The rearrangement uses TRBV27 and TRBJ1-2; possible D gene TRBD1, 5 bases. Trimming removed 5 bases at V and 7 bases at J, with 17 bases between. This CDR3 is 14 amino acids long. CDR1 is MNHEY and CDR2 is SMNVEV in the germline V gene (reference sequence). CDR3 region: CASSPRDRPSGYTF. In nucleotides, the CDR3 is TGTGCCAGCAGTCCCAGGGACCGTCCCTCTGGCTACACCTTC.

The chain is built from TRBV12-5 and TRBJ1-6; D uncertain. Trimming took 2 bases from V and 9 from J, leaving 11 bases between them. The CDR3 extends over 14 amino acids. Germline V CDR1 and CDR2: LGHNT, FRNRAP. This CDR3 reads CASGLSSAGSPLHF. The CDR3 region has the DNA TGTGCTAGTGGTTTGTCCTCAGCGGGTTCACCCCTCCACTTT.

This chain connects TRBV24-1 to TRBJ2-1; TRBD1 aligns across 8 bases. The J segment lost 8 bases and the V segment lost 3 bases, leaving 5 bases of the junction unmatched. The germline CDR1 and CDR2 sequences are KGHDR and SFDVKD. The CDR3 has 14 amino acids. CDR3 in amino acids: CATSDIQGADEQFF. The CDR3 DNA reads TGTGCCACCAGTGATATCCAGGGGGCGGATGAGCAGTTCTTC.

The gene calls are TRBV3-1 and TRBJ1-2; no clear D. CDR1 and CDR2 (germline): LGHDT, YNNKEL (reference sequence). CDR3 size: 12 residues. Trimming removed 0 bases from V and 8 bases from J, with 7 bases in between. The CDR3 sequence is CASSQDLRGYTF. In DNA form, the CDR3 reads TGTGCCAGCAGCCAAGATCTCAGAGGCTACACCTTC. Full variable domain (outside the CDR3, taken from reference TRBV3-1 and TRBJ1-2): DTAVSQTPKYLVTQMGNDKSIKCEQNLGHDTMYWYKQDSKKFLKIMFSYNNKELIINETVPNRFSPKSPDKAHLNLHINSLELGDSAVYFCASSQDLRGYTFGSGTRLTVV.

This rearrangement joins TRBV21-1 to TRBJ2-6; the table's D gene call, TRBD1, was not cross checked with the DNA. TRBV21-1 is a known pseudogene. This CDR3 has 14 amino acids. The CDR3 DNA reads TGTGCCAGCCTCAGGGGGGTTGGGGCCAACGTCCTGACTTTC. Its protein product is CASLRGVGANVLTF.

This clonotype has just one count. The rearrangement joins TRBV2 to TRBJ2-1; D remains unclear. V was shortened by 4 bases and J by 5 bases, with 3 bases between the two germline ends. Germline loops: CDR1 SNHLY, CDR2 FYNNEI. The CDR3 contains 11 residues. CDR3: CASSVDNEQFF. The CDR3 DNA reads as TGTGCCAGCAGTGTAGACAATGAGCAGTTCTTC.

The chain uses TRBV12-3 or TRBV12-4 and TRBJ1-5; maybe TRBD1 (6 bases). The CDR3 consists of 15 residues. Trimming stripped 5 bases from V and 3 bases from J, with 14 bases between. The CDR3 nucleotides are TGTGCCAGCAGTCTCACCCGACAGGTCAATCAGCCCCAGCATTTT. It specifies CASSLTRQVNQPQHF.

CDR3 region: CATSRAKGWEKLFF. The CDR3 bases are TGTGCCACCAGCAGAGCGAAGGGTTGGGAAAAACTGTTTTTT. J is TRBJ1-4 and V is TRBV15; D remains unclear. CDR1 and CDR2 (germline): LNHNV, YYDKDF (reference sequence). V lost 1 base and J 8 bases, leaving 11 bases between the germline ends. This CDR3 has 14 amino acids.

The table lists this clonotype with a count of one. The chain carries TRBV29-1 and TRBJ1-2; perhaps TRBD1 as D (5 bases). V lost 8 bases to trimming and J lost 4 bases, with 23 bases between them. The CDR3 sequence is 15 residues long. The germline CDR1 and CDR2 sequences are SQVTM and ANQGSEA. CDR3 protein: CSLPRGEGLIYGYTF. CDR3 sequence (DNA): TGCAGCCTCCCGAGAGGGGAGGGTCTTATCTATGGCTACACCTTC.

This clonotype occurred once. The V call is TRBV20-1, the J call TRBJ2-1; 10 bases are shared with TRBD2. The germline CDR1 and CDR2 sequences are DFQATT and SNEGSKA (reference sequence). The CDR3 has 16 residues. V shed 4 bases and J 4 bases; nucleotides not matched to a gene: 10. CDR3 loop: CSAINSGTSAYNEQFF. CDR3 bases: TGCAGTGCTATCAACTCCGGGACTAGCGCTTACAATGAGCAGTTCTTC.

DNA for the CDR3: TGTGCCAGCAGCCGGACTAGCGACTTGGGAGAGCTGTTTTTT. This gives the protein CASSRTSDLGELFF. The V gene is TRBV7-3, the J gene TRBJ2-2; 9 bases fit TRBD2. CDR1 is SGHTA, CDR2 FQGTGA, per germline. The V and J ends lost 5 bases and 11 bases, in that order; junction bases with no gene match: 9. The CDR3 spans 14 residues.

The CDR3 loop reads CASSALRLQDTEAFF. CDR3 in DNA: TGTGCCAGCAGTGCCTTACGGCTTCAGGACACTGAAGCTTTCTTT. The genes are TRBV25-1 and TRBJ1-1; D uncertain. The ends were cut back, 4 bases at V and 3 bases at J, with 15 bases in the middle. The CDR3 totals 15 residues. The germline CDR1 and CDR2 sequences are MGHDK and SYGVNS.

The chain carries TRBV2 and TRBJ2-3; TRBD2 agrees at 7 bases. The CDR3 runs to 18 residues. Per the germline V gene, CDR1 is SNHLY and CDR2 is FYNNEI. With V trimmed by 8 bases and J by 4 bases, 21 bases remained unmatched. CDR3 nucleotide sequence: TGTGCCAGCCGAACCGCGGGAGTCGGTGGCGGACCTGCAGATACGCAGTATTTT. Amino acids: CASRTAGVGGGPADTQYF. The whole variable domain, filled in from reference TRBV2 and TRBJ2-3, reads EPEVTQTPSHQVTQMGQEVILRCVPISNHLYFYWYRQILGQKVEFLVSFYNNEISEKSEIFDDQFSVERPDGSNFTLKIRSTKLEDSAMYFCASRTAGVGGGPADTQYFGPGTRLTVL.

The chain has TRBV12-3 or TRBV12-4 and TRBJ2-3, with D possibly being TRBD1 or TRBD2 (5 bases each). With 6 bases removed from V and 6 bases from J, the gap between germline ends came to 25 bases. This CDR3 comprises 17 residues. The DNA of the CDR3 is TGTGCCAGCAGCTTGCGGGCAGGGCGAATGTTCGGGGATACGCAGTATTTT. Translating gives CASSLRAGRMFGDTQYF.

The J gene is TRBJ2-7, the V gene TRBV6-1, with 7 nucleotides matching TRBD1. The J segment lost 5 bases and the V segment lost 6 bases, leaving 1 base of the junction unmatched. The CDR3 is 11 amino acids. Germline V gene sequence: CDR1 MNHNS, CDR2 SASEGT. The CDR3 is CASRTGDEQYF. The CDR3 DNA reads as TGTGCCAGCAGAACAGGGGACGAGCAGTACTTC.

Only one count was recorded for this clonotype. This chain joins TRBV14 and TRBJ2-1, with no clear D. CDR1 and CDR2 (germline): SGHDN, FVKESK. CDR3 length: 14 residues. V dropped 0 bases and J dropped 2 bases, with 5 bases sitting between them. As DNA, the CDR3 is TGTGCCAGCAGCCAAGATATGGCCTACAATGAGCAGTTCTTC. Its translation: CASSQDMAYNEQFF.